Included here is one TCR beta chain sequence, with context. Its binding antigen is unknown. The record has no base qualities; no much larger clone is one base away. Germline trimming amounts to 7 bases on V and 3 bases on J, with 17 as the count of junction bases outside the gene matches. CDR1 and CDR2 are drawn from the germline V gene: LGHNA, YNFKEQ. The CDR3 sequence holds 18 residues, the cysteine and phenylalanine included. Only the CDR3 region is kept as DNA, spanning 54 bases read in frame from base 1. The sample comes from a study of blood T cell repertoires in COVID-19 (dated by TCRdb to 2018 to 2020). As for the study more broadly: The collaborator samples originated in the United States, Italy and Spain and spanned the acute and convalescent phases of COVID-19. The prospective study material was composed of cDNA or gDNA derived from T cells, B-cell-depleted T cells, or PBMCs. Deeply sampled blood TCRbeta repertoires from subjects exposed to, actively infected with, or recovered from COVID-19 were included in the dataset. A freely available public database, intended as a resource for researchers studying the immune response to SARS-CoV-2, is where the repertoires were released. Samples came from the ongoing ImmuneRACE study (first 160 participants) plus 1,254 subjects from 6 global collaborators. Sample metadata almost always included a de-identified subject ID, COVID-19 status, age in years and sex. Where available, HLA class I and class II types were obtained from metadata supplied by the sample provider rather than from assay-based typing. Study-level results and caveats: The quantity of clinical and demographic metadata differed by source and by participant and was supplied without curation.

Each collaborating institution followed its own protocols to collect whole blood in K2EDTA tubes. For TCRbeta analysis, collaborator samples were shipped as frozen whole blood, as isolated PBMCs, or as DNA extracted from either sample type. The immunoSEQ Assay, a bias-controlled multiplex PCR, was used to amplify TCRbeta CDR3 regions from genomic DNA. Under the source paper's analysis protocol: The number of nucleated cells in each sample was estimated from the amplification of reference gene primers within the assay. To quantify the absolute abundance of each unique TCRbeta CDR3 rearrangement, sequence reads were collapsed and filtered. For each sample, productive Simpson clonality was calculated by taking the square root of Simpson's diversity index across productive rearrangements. Held by TCRdb, this immuneACCESS table contains in-frame sequences only and omits some clones. Under half of the omission traces to an unresolved V gene where checked; the cause of the rest is unknown. Clonal size and the V and J genes are those of that table, whereas D and trimming came from the DNA. The sample contains approximately 230,000 clones, 65% to 85% of them found a single time. The top ten clonotypes cover about 4% of the sample.

Sequenced material: peripheral blood. The sequence came from a woman aged 35 to 49 with active or convalescent COVID-19. In this chain, TRBV4-2 is recombined with TRBJ1-1; TRBD1 lines up with 10 middle nucleotides. The base sequence is TGTGCCAGCACCTTATTTGGACAGGGGGGACTTGAATACACTGAAGCTTTCTTT. This sequence encodes CASTLFGQGGLEYTEAFF.